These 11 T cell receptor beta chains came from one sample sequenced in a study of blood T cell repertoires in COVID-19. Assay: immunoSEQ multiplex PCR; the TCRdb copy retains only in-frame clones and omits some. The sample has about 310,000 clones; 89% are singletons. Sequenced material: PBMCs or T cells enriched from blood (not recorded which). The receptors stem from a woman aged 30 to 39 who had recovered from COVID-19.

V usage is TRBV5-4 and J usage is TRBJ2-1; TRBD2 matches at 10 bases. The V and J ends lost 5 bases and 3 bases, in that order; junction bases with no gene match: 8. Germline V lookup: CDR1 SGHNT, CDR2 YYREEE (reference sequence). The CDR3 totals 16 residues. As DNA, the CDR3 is TGTGCCAGCAGAACAGGACTAGCGGATAACTACAATGAGCAGTTCTTC. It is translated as CASRTGLADNYNEQFF.

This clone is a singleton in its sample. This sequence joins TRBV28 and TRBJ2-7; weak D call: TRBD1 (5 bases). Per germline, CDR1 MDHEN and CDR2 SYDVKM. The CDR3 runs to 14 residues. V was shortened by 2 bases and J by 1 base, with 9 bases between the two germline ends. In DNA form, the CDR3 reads TGTGCCAGCAGTTTACAGGGAACTTCCTACGAGCAGTACTTC. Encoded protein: CASSLQGTSYEQYF.

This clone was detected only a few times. CDR3 amino acids: CASSTELIYGYTF. The CDR3 coding sequence is TGTGCCAGCAGTACAGAATTAATCTATGGCTACACCTTC. This sequence joins TRBV6-5 and TRBJ1-2; no firm D call. V was clipped by 5 bases and J by 4 bases, with 11 bases between them. CDR1 and CDR2 (germline): MNHEY, SVGAGI. This CDR3 is built from 13 residues.

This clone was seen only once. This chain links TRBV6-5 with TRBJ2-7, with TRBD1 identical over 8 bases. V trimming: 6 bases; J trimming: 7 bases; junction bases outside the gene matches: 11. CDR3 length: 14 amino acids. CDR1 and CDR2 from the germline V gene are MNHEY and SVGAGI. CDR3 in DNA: TGTGCCAGCAGCCCCGGACAGGGAGGTGGGGAGCAGTACTTC. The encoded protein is CASSPGQGGGEQYF.

This CDR3 reads CAVAPGQQQETQYF. The CDR3 DNA reads TGTGCCGTAGCACCGGGACAGCAACAAGAGACCCAGTACTTC. This chain joins TRBV10-3 and TRBJ2-5; 7 bases map to TRBD1. The CDR3 contains 14 residues. CDR1 and CDR2 (germline): ENHRY, SYGVKD. Trimming took 11 bases from V and 2 from J; bases not matched to a gene: 11.

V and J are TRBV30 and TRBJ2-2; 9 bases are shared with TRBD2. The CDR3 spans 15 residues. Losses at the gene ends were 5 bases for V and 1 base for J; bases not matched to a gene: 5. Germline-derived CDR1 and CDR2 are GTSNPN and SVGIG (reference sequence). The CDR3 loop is CAWLAGPMNTGELFF. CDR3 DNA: TGTGCCTGGCTAGCGGGACCTATGAACACCGGGGAGCTGTTTTTT.

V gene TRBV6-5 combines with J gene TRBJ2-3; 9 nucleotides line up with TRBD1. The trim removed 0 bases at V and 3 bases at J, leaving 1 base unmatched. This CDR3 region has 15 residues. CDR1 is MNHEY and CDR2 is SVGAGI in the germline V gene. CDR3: CASSYSGTGTDTQYF. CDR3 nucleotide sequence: TGTGCCAGCAGTTACTCCGGGACAGGGACAGATACGCAGTATTTT.

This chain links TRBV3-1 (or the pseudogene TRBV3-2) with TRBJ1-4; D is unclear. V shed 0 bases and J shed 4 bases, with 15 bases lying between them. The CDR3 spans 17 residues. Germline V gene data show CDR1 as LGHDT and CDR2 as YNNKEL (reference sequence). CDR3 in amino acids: CASSQDRSGRSNEKLFF. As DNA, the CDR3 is TGTGCCAGCAGCCAAGATAGGTCCGGGAGGAGTAATGAAAAACTGTTTTTT.

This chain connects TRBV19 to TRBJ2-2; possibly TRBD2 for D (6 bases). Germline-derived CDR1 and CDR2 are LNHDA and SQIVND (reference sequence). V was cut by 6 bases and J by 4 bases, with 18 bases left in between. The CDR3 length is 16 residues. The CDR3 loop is CASRGGRGWSTGELFF. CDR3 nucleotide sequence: TGTGCCAGTAGGGGAGGTAGGGGTTGGAGCACCGGGGAGCTGTTTTTT.

CDR3 sequence: CASSPGDGYTF. CDR3 nucleotides: TGTGCCAGCAGCCCAGGGGACGGCTACACCTTC. The J gene is TRBJ1-2, the V gene TRBV5-6, with D possibly matching TRBD1 (6 bases). The CDR3 consists of 11 residues. Trimming left V 4 bases short and J 8 bases short, with 9 bases between. Germline assignment: CDR1 SGHDT and CDR2 YYEEEE.

The chain's CDR3 is CASSLQGRNSPLHF. The CDR3 coding sequence is TGTGCCAGCAGTCTGCAGGGCAGGAATTCACCCCTCCACTTT. The chain recombines TRBV28 with TRBJ1-6; the D gene is possibly TRBD1 (5 bases). There are 14 residues in the CDR3. V was cut by 5 bases and J by 7 bases, with 12 bases left in between. Germline CDR1 MDHEN, CDR2 SYDVKM.